This T cell receptor beta chain was profiled in a study of cytomegalovirus exposure and HLA in healthy donors (dated by TCRdb to between 2016 and 2019). Broadly, across the study: According to an earlier analysis of around 600 of the donors, 150 million to 200 million T cells yielded roughly 100 million unique TCR beta sequences and around 300 Gb of sequence data. The later analysis used no new phenotypic data to find candidate immune exposures, relying instead on TCR beta sequences and their occurrence across donors. To decide whether each TCR beta V gene segment behaved as functional or pseudogenic, an earlier analysis of fewer than 750 of the donors relied on high-throughput TCR beta sequencing. The number of typed donors differed by locus: 629-630 for A, B, C, DRB1 and DQB1; 500 to 550 for DQA1; 606 for DPA1; and about 450 for DPB1. Among some 410 genotyped donors of the cohort, an average of 235,054 unique TCR beta nucleotide sequences were sequenced per donor, around 20% of them non-productive. HLA typing included class I and class II loci at four-digit resolution. All discovery cohort repertoires had been generated on a single sequencing platform. The study combined high-throughput TCR immunosequencing, statistical association of individual TCRs with disease status, and machine learning to predict cytomegalovirus infection status. The study used immunosequencing to profile the T cell repertoires of about 670 subjects and linked those repertoires to cytomegalovirus serostatus. In a later genetic analysis, genome-wide SNP genotypes for about 55% of the roughly 700 donors were used, and that subset was treated as a discovery cohort. The study aimed to test whether signatures of past pathogen exposure could be identified by cataloging public T cell receptors. The genetic ancestry cluster associated with self-reported Caucasian donors included 70% to 85% of the approximately 410 genotyped donors. Donor age, sex, ethnicity and CMV serostatus were collected together with the repertoire data. In a later analysis, previously published TCR beta repertoires from 550 to 700 donors were re-analyzed and high-resolution HLA genotyping was added so that TCR occurrence patterns could be studied. In addition to the first cohort of 666 subjects, a separate validation cohort of 120 different subjects was used. About five DR-DQ haplotypes were treated as single units for association and clustering because of strong linkage in the cohort. An early release covering about 600 HLA-typed donors comprised roughly 300 gigabases of sequencing data and 85 million or so unique TCR sequences.

The library was produced with the immunoSEQ multiplex PCR assay. A mixture of 60 forward primers for TCR Vbeta segments and 13 reverse primers for TCR Jbeta segments was used in the multiplex PCR. The CDR3 region of rearranged TCR beta genes was amplified from genomic DNA with a multiplex PCR assay. The amplified TCR beta libraries were sequenced on the Illumina HiSeq System as 87-base-pair reads. The paper's data handling went like this. A later analysis tallied roughly 76 million unique TCR beta chains across the 600 to 700 repertoires, and 10 million to 11 million of those chains were shared by two or more donors. To remove PCR and sequencing errors, raw reads were error-corrected and collapsed into unique sequences using a nearest-neighbor algorithm that merged closely related sequences. Alignment of CDR3 sequences to IMGT reference sequences was used to assign V, D and J gene segments. For a sequence to be retained, at least a six-nucleotide match to both a V gene segment and a J gene segment was required. A rearrangement was called productive if the CDR3 had no stop codons and remained in frame with V and J, and every other rearrangement was called non-productive. CDR3 was defined according to IMGT convention as the region running from the second conserved V-encoded cysteine to the conserved J-encoded phenylalanine. Sequences without an unambiguous match to a single V gene segment were excluded from the earlier analysis of several hundred of the donors. An earlier analysis of several hundred of the donors called V segments functional above 56.7% productive rearrangements and segregating when the between-donor standard deviation exceeded 5%. A statistical classification framework was built for diagnosing cytomegalovirus status from the catalog of TCR beta chain sequences. In a later analysis, TCR nucleotide sequences were compared against IMGT/GENE-DB human TR gene sequences so that V and J genes could be assigned. Using the TCRdist pipeline, a later analysis assigned CDR3 sequences along with most-parsimonious VDJ recombination scenarios. A later analysis defined each TCR beta chain by its CDR3 amino acid sequence plus V-gene family, and excluded reads lacking a unique V-gene family. To address suspected cross-contamination and a sequencing artifact, a later analysis removed several hundred highly shared, low-generation-probability nucleotide sequences. For each public chain, a later analysis derived a clonal expansion index from normalized ranks of inferred template counts within each repertoire. A later analysis computed generation probabilities with a VDJ recombination model fitted to out-of-frame rearrangements, and checked the results against IGoR. In a later analysis, hypergeometric tests were used to score TCR-TCR, TCR-HLA and TCR-CMV co-occurrence, with a repertoire-size bias correction applied to TCR pairs. In a later analysis, false discovery rates were estimated by permuting HLA or CMV assignments 20 times. In a later analysis, co-occurring TCRs were grouped using DBSCAN, with TCRdist sequence similarity added in when clustering inside HLA-allele-positive subsets. Co-occurrence clustering excluded repertoires with fewer than 30,000 or more than 120,000 public chains, plus five with anomalous nucleotide sharing. TCRdb re-hosts the immuneACCESS table, in-frame sequences only. Its copies lack some clones; in the studies checked, an unresolved V gene accounts for under half of them, and the cause for the rest is not known. Clone size and the V and J calls come from that table; the DNA yielded D and trimming. The sample has 150,000 to 200,000 clones on record, roughly four fifths of them singletons. Less than 2% of the sample is held by the ten biggest clonotypes.

As regards this clone: Its antigen remains unidentified. The record has no base qualities; no much larger clone is one base away.

In total, over 600 healthy bone marrow donors made up the cohort. All cohort members were sampled while nominally healthy, although unrecorded immune exposures were likely present. The donor was CMV seronegative and was included in the group of about 400 seronegative cohort members. Every donor gave a peripheral blood sample, and the peripheral blood mononuclear cells from that sample were used for TCR beta sequencing. The Qiagen DNeasy Blood Extraction Kit was used to extract genomic DNA from the blood cell samples. What the authors observed across the whole study: Presence/absence analyses assumed roughly uniform sequencing depth across donors, an assumption that may not hold. In an earlier analysis of about 540 of the donors, most TCR beta V segments were observed in productive rearrangements about 87% or about 30% of the time, broadly matching IMGT annotations. In a later analysis, most CMV-associated TCR beta chains were found to appear HLA-restricted, with HLA associations seemingly driven largely by CMV exposure. Compared with the approximately 720-donor mean, donors in an Asian-associated ancestry cluster had fewer N-insertions in productive TCRs, according to a later genetic analysis. Because HLA typing was unavailable for some donors at each locus, only the typed subset was used in association tests. While some public TCRs were present in many individuals, most TCR sequences turned up only very rarely across donors. Immune exposure information for the cohort was limited to CMV serostatus. Only TCR beta chains were sequenced in this cohort, and the absence of alpha or paired-chain data limited detectable features. A total of around 150 TCR beta chains were listed by the study as associated with cytomegalovirus. A further reported finding was that TCR beta sequences accurately predicted the HLA-A and HLA-B alleles for most subjects in the first cohort. An association between a missense DCLRE1C variant and V-gene and J-gene trimming of TCR beta chains was found in a later genetic analysis and replicated in an independent cohort. Linkage disequilibrium might explain the correlated functional status among segregating V segments, but an unknown experimental factor could not be ruled out. Because counts were too low, seventeen rarely observed V segments, including chromosome 9 orphons, were left out of the earlier analysis of over 550 of the donors. Compared with equally common non-associated chains, HLA-associated TCR beta chains in a later analysis were more clonally expanded and had lower generation probabilities. It was suggested by the authors that the approach could potentially be generalized to other disease states and immunological phenotypes. When HLA alleles, especially DR and DQ, strongly co-occurred, attributing TCR associations to individual alleles was difficult. In both the original and validation cohorts, the classifier was reported to diagnose cytomegalovirus status with high specificity and sensitivity. A later analysis associated approximately 17,000 TCR beta sequences with specific HLA alleles at a false discovery rate of 0.05. In a later analysis, the rate of TCR association differed among HLA loci, with DRB1 alleles having the most associated TCRs and HLA-C alleles having the fewest. The sequencing pipeline was judged likely to have produced a cluster of highly shared sequence variants as a technical artifact. In vitro tests confirmed that a few of the cytomegalovirus-associated TCR beta chains recognize cytomegalovirus antigens. Several of the top co-occurrence clusters appeared to be linked to parvovirus B19, influenza, CMV and Epstein-Barr virus, according to a later analysis.

The specimen was PBMCs. This sequence originates from a man under 40 in good health and CMV-seronegative.

For the CDR3, the sequence is CASSLEYTSNTEAFF. Here is the DNA: TGCGCCAGCAGCTTGGAATACACATCGAACACTGAAGCTTTCTTT. The chain is made from TRBV5-1 and TRBJ1-1, with no confident D gene call. V is cut by 0 bases and J by 1 base, and the space between the germline ends is 10 bases. The germline V gene gives CDR1 as SGHRS and CDR2 as YFSETQ. From the cysteine up to the phenylalanine, the CDR3 has a length of 15 residues. CDR3 DNA only is kept here, 45 bases in frame from base 1. Joined to the reference TRBV5-1 and TRBJ1-1 proteins, this CDR3 gives the full variable domain: KAGVTQTPRYLIKTRGQQVTLSCSPISGHRSVSWYQQTPGQGLQFLFEYFSETQRNKGNFPGRFSGRQFSNSRSEMNVSTLELGDSALYLCASSLEYTSNTEAFFGQGTRLTVV.